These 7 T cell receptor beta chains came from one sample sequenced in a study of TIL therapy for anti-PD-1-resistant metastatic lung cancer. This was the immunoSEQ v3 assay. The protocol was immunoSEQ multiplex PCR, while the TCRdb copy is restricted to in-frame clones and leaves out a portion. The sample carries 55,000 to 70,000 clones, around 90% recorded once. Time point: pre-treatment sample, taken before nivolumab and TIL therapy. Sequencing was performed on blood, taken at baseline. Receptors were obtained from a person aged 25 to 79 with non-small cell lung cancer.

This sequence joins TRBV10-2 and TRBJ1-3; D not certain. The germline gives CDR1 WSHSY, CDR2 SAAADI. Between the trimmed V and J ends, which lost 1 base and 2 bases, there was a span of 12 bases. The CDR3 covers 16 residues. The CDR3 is CASSEFVEFPGNTIYF. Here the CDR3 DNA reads TGCGCCAGCAGTGAGTTTGTGGAATTTCCTGGAAACACCATATATTTT.

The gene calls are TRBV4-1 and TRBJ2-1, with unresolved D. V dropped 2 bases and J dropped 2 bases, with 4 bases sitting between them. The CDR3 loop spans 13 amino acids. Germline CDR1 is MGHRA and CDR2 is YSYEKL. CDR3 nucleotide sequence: TGCGCCAGCAGCCAATACCCCTACAATGAGCAGTTCTTC. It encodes CASSQYPYNEQFF.

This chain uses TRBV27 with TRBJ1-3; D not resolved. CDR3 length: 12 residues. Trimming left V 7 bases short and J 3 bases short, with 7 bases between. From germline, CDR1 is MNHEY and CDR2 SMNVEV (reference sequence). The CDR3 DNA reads TGTGCCAGCAAGTCCGGTGGAAACACCATATATTTT. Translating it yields CASKSGGNTIYF.

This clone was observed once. The CDR3 DNA follows: TGTGCCAGCAGTTACTCACAGGGATATGGCTACACCTTC. This sequence encodes CASSYSQGYGYTF. V and J are TRBV6-5 and TRBJ1-2; D perhaps matches TRBD1 (6 bases). CDR1 is MNHEY, CDR2 SVGAGI, per germline. Trimming left V 0 bases short and J 5 bases short, with 7 bases between. The CDR3 has 13 amino acids.

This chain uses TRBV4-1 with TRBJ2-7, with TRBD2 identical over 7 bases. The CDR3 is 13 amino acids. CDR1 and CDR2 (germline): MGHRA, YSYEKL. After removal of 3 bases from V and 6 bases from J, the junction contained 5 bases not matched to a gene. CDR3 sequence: CASSQALAREQYF. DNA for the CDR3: TGCGCCAGCAGCCAGGCACTAGCGCGCGAGCAGTACTTC.

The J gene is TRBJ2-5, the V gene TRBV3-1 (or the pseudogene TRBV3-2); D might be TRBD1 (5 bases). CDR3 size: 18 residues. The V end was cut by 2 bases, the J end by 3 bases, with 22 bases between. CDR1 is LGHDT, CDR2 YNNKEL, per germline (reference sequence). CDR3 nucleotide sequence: TGTGCCAGCAGCCAATATTATGGGGCCAAGGGTCGGAAAGAGACCCAGTACTTC. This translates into CASSQYYGAKGRKETQYF.

The CDR3 is CATREGSTVRGYTF. The CDR3 DNA follows: TGTGCCACTAGGGAGGGGTCGACGGTCAGGGGCTACACCTTC. The chain recombines TRBV19 with TRBJ1-2, with D maybe TRBD1 (5 bases). Germline CDR1 is LNHDA and CDR2 is SQIVND (reference sequence). The CDR3 loop spans 14 amino acids. Trimming removed 10 bases from V and 8 bases from J, with 23 bases in between.